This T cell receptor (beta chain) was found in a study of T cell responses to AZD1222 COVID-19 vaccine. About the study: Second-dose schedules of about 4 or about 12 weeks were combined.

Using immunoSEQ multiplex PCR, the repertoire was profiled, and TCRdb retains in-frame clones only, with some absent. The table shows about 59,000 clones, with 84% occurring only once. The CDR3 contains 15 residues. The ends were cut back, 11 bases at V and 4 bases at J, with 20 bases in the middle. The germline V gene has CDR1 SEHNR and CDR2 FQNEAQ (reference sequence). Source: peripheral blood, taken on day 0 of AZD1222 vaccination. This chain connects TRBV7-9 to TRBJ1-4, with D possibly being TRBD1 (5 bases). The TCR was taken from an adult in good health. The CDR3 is CAGLTTGRLNEKLFF. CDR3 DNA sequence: TGTGCCGGACTTACCACGGGACGGCTTAATGAAAAACTGTTTTTT. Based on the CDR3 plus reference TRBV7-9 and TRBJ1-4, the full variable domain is DTGVSQNPRHKITKRGQNVTFRCDPISEHNRLYWYRQTLGQGPEFLTYFQNEAQLEKSRLLSDRFSAERPKGSFSTLEIQRTEQGDSAMYLCAGLTTGRLNEKLFFGSGTQLSVL.